This T cell receptor (beta chain) came from a study of blood T cell repertoires in COVID-19. Study at large: Samples came from the United States, Italy and Spain, spanning acute and convalescent COVID-19. T cells, B-cell-depleted T cells, or PBMCs provided the cDNA or gDNA that served as material.

Here immunoSEQ multiplex PCR was the method, and the copy in TCRdb shows in-frame clones only, minus some. Of some 64,000 clones listed, approximately 91% are singletons. This CDR3 region has 15 residues. V was shortened by 2 bases and J by 1 base, with 11 bases between the two germline ends. The V gene's germline CDR1 is MDHEN and CDR2 SYDVKM. V gene TRBV28 combines with J gene TRBJ2-5; D is unresolved. Sequencing was performed on peripheral blood. This clonotype was sampled from a man aged 70 or older with acute or convalescent COVID-19. For the CDR3, the DNA is TGTGCCAGCAGTTTAATAAGGTCTAGCCAAGAGACCCAGTACTTC. Amino acids: CASSLIRSSQETQYF.